This TCR beta chain emerged from a study of shared clonotypes between healthy human individuals. Deep level was the assay's run setting. The assay was immunoSEQ multiplex PCR, and TCRdb's table has in-frame clones only and misses some. There are 1,400,000 or so clones in the sample; 97% to 99% occur only once, and about 0.4% lies in the top ten. The CDR3 length is 18 residues. J lost 6 bases, V lost 4 bases, and 14 bases had no gene match. Germline V gene data show CDR1 as SGHRS and CDR2 as YFSETQ. The donor population consisted of healthy HIV-negative adults with no recent acute infections or vaccinations.

Sequencing was carried out using naive CD4+ T cells sorted from blood. As to subset: CD45RA+ positively selected. This sequence was found in a man aged 25-45 years in good health. The rearrangement links TRBV5-1 to TRBJ2-1, with 12 bases lining up with TRBD2. CDR3 loop: CASSLATSGSRGGNEQFF. The CDR3 nucleotides read TGCGCCAGCAGCCTTGCGACTAGCGGGAGCCGGGGGGGCAATGAGCAGTTCTTC.